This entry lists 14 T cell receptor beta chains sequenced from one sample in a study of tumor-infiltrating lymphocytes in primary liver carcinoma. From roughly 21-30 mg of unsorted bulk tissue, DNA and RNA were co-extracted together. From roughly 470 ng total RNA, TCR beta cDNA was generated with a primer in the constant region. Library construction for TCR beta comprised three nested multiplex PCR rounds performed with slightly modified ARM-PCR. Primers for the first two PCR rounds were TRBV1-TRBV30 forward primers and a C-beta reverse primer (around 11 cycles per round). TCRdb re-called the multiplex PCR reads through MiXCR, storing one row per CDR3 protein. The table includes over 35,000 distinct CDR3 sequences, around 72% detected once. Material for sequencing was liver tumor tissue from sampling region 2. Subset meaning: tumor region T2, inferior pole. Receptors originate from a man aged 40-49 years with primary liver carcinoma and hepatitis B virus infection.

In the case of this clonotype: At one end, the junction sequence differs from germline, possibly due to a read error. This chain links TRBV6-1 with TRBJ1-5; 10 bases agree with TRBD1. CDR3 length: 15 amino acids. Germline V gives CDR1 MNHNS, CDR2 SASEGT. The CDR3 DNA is TGTGCCAGGAATGATCCGGGACAGGGGAATCAGCCCCAGCATTTC. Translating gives CARNDPGQGNQPQHF.

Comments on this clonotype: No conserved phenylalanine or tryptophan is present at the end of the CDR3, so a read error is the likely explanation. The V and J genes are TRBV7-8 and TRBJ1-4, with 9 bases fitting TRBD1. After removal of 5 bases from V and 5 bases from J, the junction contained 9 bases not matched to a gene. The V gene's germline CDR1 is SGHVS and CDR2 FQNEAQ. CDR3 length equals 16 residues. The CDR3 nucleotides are TGTGCCAGCAGCCCCCAACAGACAGGGGGGAATGAAAAACTGTTTTCT. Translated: CASSPQQTGGNEKLFS.

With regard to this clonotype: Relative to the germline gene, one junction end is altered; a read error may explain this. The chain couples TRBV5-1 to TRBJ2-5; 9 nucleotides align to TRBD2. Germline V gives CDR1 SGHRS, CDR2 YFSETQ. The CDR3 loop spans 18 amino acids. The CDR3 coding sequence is TGCGCCAGCGGCTTGGCCAGGGCTAGCGGGGCCCTACAAGAGACCCAGTACTTC. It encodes CASGLARASGALQETQYF.

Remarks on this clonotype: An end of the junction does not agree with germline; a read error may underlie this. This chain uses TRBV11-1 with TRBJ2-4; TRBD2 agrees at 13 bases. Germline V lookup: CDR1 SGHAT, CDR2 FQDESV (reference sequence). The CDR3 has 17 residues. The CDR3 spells CASGFLGTSGTKNIQYF. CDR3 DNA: TGTGCCAGCGGCTTCCTCGGGACTAGCGGGACCAAAAACATTCAATACTTC.

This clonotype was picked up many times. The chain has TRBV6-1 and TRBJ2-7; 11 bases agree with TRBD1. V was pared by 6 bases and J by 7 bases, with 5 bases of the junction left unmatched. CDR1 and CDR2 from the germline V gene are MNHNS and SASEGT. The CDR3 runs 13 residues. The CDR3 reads CASSTGTGGEQYF. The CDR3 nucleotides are TGTGCCAGCAGCACCGGGACAGGGGGTGAGCAGTACTTC.

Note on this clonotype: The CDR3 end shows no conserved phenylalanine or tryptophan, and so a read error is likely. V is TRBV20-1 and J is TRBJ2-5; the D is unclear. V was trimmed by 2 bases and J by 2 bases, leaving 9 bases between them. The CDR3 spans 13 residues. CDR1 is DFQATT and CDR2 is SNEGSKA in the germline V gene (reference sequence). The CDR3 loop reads CSARYGGQETQYI. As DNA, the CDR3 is TGCAGTGCTAGATACGGCGGTCAAGAGACCCAGTACATC.

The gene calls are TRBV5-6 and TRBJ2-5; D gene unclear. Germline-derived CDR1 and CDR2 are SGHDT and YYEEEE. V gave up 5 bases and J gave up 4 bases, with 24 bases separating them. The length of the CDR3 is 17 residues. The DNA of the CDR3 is TGTGCCAGCAGTCGACTGTGGGTGGCGACGGGCGGAGAGACCCAGTACTTC. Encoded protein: CASSRLWVATGGETQYF.

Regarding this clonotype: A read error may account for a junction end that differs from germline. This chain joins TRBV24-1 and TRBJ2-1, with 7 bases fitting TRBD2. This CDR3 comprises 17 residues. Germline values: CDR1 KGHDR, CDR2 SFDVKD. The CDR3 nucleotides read TGTGGCACCAGTGAATATTCTACGACTAGCTTCTACAATGAGCAGTTCTTC. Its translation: CGTSEYSTTSFYNEQFF.

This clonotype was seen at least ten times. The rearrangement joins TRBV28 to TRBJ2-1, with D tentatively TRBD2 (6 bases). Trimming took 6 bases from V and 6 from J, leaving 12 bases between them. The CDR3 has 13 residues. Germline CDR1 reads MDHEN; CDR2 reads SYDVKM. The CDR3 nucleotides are TGTGCCAGCAGCCTGACTAGACGCAATGAGCAGTTCTTC. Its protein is CASSLTRRNEQFF.

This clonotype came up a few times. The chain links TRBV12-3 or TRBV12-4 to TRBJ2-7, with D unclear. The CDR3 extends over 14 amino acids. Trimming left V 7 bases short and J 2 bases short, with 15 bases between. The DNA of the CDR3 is TGTGCCAGCAATTTGGTGGTAGGCACCTACGAGCAGTACTTC. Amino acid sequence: CASNLVVGTYEQYF.

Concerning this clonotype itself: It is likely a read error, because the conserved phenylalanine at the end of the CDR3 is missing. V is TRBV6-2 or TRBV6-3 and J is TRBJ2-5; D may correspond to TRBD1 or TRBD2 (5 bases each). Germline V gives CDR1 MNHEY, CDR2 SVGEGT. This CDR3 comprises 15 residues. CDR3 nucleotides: TGTGCCAACAGTTGGGCGTCCAGGGAGATGGAGACTCAGTACTCC. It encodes CANSWASREMETQYS.

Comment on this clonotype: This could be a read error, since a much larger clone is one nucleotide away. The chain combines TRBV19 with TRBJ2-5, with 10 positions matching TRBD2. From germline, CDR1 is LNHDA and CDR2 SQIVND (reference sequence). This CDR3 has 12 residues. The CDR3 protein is CTTRLAGETQYF. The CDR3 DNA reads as TGTACCACTCGACTAGCGGGAGAGACCCAGTACTTC.

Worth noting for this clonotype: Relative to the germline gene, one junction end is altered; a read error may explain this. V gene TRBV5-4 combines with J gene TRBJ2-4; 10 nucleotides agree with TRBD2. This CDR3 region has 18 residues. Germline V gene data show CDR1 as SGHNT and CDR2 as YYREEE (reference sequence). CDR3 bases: TGCGCCAGCAGCGGGCTCGGAGCGGGAGGGCCATCCAAAAACATTCAGTACTTC. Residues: CASSGLGAGGPSKNIQYF.

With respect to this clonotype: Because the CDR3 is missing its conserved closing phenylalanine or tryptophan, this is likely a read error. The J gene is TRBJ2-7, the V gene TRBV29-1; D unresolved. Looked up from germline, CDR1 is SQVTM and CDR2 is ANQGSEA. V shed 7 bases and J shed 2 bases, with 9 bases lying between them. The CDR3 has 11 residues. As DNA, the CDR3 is TGCAGCGACTCCAACGCCTACGAGCAGTACTAT. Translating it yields CSDSNAYEQYY.